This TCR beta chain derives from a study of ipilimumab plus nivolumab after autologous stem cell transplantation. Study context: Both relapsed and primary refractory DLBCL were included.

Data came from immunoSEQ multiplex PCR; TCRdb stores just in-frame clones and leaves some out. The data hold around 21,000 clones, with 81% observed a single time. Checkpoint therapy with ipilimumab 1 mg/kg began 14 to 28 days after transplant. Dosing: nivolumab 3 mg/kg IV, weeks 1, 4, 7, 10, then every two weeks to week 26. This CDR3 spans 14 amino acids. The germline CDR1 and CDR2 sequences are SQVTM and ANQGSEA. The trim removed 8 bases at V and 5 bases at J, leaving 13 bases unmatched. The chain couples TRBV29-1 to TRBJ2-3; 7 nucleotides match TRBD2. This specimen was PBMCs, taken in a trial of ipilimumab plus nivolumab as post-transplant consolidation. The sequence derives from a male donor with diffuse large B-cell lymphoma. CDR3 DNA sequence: TGCAGCTCGCCGGTGGGGCCGGGGGGAGATACGCAGTATTTT. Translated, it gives CSSPVGPGGDTQYF.